This TCR beta chain was recorded in a study of somatic mutations in cytotoxic T cells in rheumatoid arthritis. V gave up 3 bases and J gave up 6 bases; unmatched junction bases: 5. The germline gives CDR1 SGHNT, CDR2 YYREEE (reference sequence). This CDR3 is 14 amino acids long. This clone has only one observation. Repertoires were generated with immunoSEQ multiplex PCR, while TCRdb's copy carries only in-frame clones and drops some. The table records around 29,000 clones, roughly 80% of them present only once. The source material was CD8+ T cells sorted from blood. The J gene is TRBJ1-1, the V gene TRBV5-4; TRBD1 matches 10 bases. The clonotype was recovered from an adult with rheumatoid arthritis. CDR3 DNA sequence: TGTGCCAGCAGCTACGGGACAGGGGTCGCTGAAGCTTTCTTT. Protein sequence: CASSYGTGVAEAFF.